This TCR beta chain originates from a study of T cells after posttransplantation cyclophosphamide (dated by TCRdb to between 2015 and 2016). At the level of the whole study: The study tracked T cell repertoire reconstitution by TRB sequencing after myeloablative bone marrow transplantation using posttransplantation cyclophosphamide as GVHD prophylaxis. Blood from every one of the approximately 30 PTCy patients who had 1-year posttransplant specimens underwent TRB sequencing. Samples from a few dozen PTCy-treated patients and approximately 15 related bone marrow donors of those patients were subjected to antigen receptor sequencing. Because TRA and TRB clonality correlated tightly in 10 or so samples, later TCR analyses were limited to TRB. In 3 patients, TRB sequencing was also performed on up to roughly 3 more blood samples taken 2 to 5.2 years after transplant, and in several patients, pretransplant blood was also TRB-sequenced. Public TRB sequences were queried against a database of over 3,000 sequences associated with responses to pathogens, tumor antigens, self-antigens and alloantigens. Overall study outcomes, separate from this receptor: Donor-recipient similarity was low at 1-2 months but increased during the first year, and donor CD8+ memory clones often dominated later blood repertoires. The TRB repertoires of T cells infiltrating skin or GI tract showed only limited overlap with the TRB repertoires of T cells in blood. Across approximately 41 patients, TRB clonality was highly associated with recipient CMV seropositivity and CMV reactivation, and PTCy diversity was similar to diversity in CNI/methotrexate controls.

Genomic DNA was the input for TRB sequencing, which was run either with the immunoSEQ assay at survey resolution or with the hsTCRB kit. On the study's bioinformatics: The immunoSEQ software was used for initial read processing, and the LymphoSeq R package was used for repertoire analyses. Clonality was calculated as 1 minus normalized Shannon entropy, and the Gini coefficient was also calculated for each TRB dataset. To infer phenotypes in unsorted samples, TRB sequences from sorted subsets of the recipient or donor were mapped onto the unsorted samples of the same recipient. TCRdb provides this immuneACCESS table in a form limited to in-frame rearrangements. Some clones are lacking; in checked studies, under half of them reflect an unresolved V gene, and why the rest are absent is not known. V, J and clone size reflect that table, while D and trimming were determined from the DNA. This sample was tabulated with 25,000 to 35,000 clones, among which there are no singletons. The ten largest make up approximately 4.3% of the sample.

CDR1 and CDR2 are drawn from the germline V gene (reference sequence): WNHNN, SYGVQD. V ends up 0 bases short and J 4 bases short, with an unmatched junction base count of 4. The CDR3 spans 15 residues, from the cysteine through the phenylalanine. The DNA shown is the 45-base CDR3, in frame from base 1. Peripheral blood samples were provided by related bone marrow donors on the day of marrow donation. Mononuclear cells from peripheral blood and bone marrow were separated by Ficoll-Hypaque density centrifugation and then cryopreserved. There are many counts of this clone. Its antigen is still unknown. The record has no base qualities; no much larger clone is one base away.

Sequencing was done on a sample of PBMCs. This chain is built from TRBV10-1 and TRBJ2-3; the junction holds 7 bases that match TRBD1. This clonotype was obtained from a woman in her thirties in good health and a related stem cell transplant donor. For the CDR3, the sequence is CASSESETGPDTQYF. The DNA is as follows: TGCGCCAGCAGTGAGTCGGAGACAGGGCCAGATACGCAGTATTTT.